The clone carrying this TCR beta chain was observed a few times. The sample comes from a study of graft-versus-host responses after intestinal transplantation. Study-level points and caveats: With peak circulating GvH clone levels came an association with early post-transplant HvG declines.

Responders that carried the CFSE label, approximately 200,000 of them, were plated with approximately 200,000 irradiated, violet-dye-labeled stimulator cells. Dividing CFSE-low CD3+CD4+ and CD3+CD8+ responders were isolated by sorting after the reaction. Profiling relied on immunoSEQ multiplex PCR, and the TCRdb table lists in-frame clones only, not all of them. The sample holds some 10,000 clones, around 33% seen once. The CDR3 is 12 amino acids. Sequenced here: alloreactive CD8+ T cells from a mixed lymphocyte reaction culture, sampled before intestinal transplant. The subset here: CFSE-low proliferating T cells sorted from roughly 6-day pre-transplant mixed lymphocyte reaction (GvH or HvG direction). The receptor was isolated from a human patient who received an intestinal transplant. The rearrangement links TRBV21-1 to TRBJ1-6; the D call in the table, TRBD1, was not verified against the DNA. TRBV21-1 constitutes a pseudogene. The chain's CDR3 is CAAAKGNSPLHF. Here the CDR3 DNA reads TGTGCAGCAGCGAAGGGGAATTCACCCCTCCACTTT.